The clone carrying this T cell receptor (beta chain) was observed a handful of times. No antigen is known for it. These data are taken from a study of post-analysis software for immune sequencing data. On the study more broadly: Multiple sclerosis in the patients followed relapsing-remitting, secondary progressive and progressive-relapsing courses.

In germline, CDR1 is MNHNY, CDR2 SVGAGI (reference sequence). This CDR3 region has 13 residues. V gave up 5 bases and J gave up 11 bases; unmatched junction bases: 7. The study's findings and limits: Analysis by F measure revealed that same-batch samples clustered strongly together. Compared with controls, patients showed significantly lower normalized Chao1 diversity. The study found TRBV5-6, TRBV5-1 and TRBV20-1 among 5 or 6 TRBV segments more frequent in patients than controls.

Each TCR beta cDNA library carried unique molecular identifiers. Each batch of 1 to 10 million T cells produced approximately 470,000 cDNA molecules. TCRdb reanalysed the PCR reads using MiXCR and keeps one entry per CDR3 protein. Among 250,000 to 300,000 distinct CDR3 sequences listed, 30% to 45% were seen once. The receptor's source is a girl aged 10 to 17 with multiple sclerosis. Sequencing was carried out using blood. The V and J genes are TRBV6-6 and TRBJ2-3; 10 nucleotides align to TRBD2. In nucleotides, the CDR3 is TGTGCCAGCAGTATTGAGCGGGGGGGCGGGCAGTATTTT. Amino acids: CASSIERGGGQYF.